A selection of T cell receptor beta chains follows, all from one sample in a study of blood T cell repertoires in COVID-19. The data were produced by immunoSEQ multiplex PCR, yet TCRdb's version contains in-frame clones alone and is incomplete. The sample includes under 50,000 clones, more than 80% seen only once; the top ten take just under 6.5%. Material for sequencing was peripheral blood. These TCRs come from a man between 65 and 79 years old with active COVID-19. Both conserved end residues are part of each CDR3. D genes are given only for firm matches. Clone sizes are given selectively: once, few, many, or a class where the clone is expanded.

j_call: TRBJ2-1; v_call: TRBV19; clone_size: -; d_call: TRBD2; cdr3_aa: CASSAKGLAGGRVF; cdr3_nt: TGTGCCAGTAGTGCTAAGGGACTAGCGGGGGGGCGGGTCTTC
j_call: TRBJ2-7; v_call: TRBV5-6; clone_size: -; d_call: -; cdr3_aa: CASSLGAKVTANF; cdr3_nt: TGTGCCAGCAGCTTGGGGGCCAAAGTCACGGCTAACTTC
j_call: TRBJ2-5; v_call: TRBV7-6; clone_size: -; d_call: -; cdr3_aa: CASSLGFLASDVSETQYF; cdr3_nt: TGTGCCAGCAGCTTAGGGTTTTTGGCTAGCGACGTATCGGAGACCCAGTACTTC
j_call: TRBJ1-1; v_call: TRBV28; clone_size: -; d_call: -; cdr3_aa: CASNGGTEAFF; cdr3_nt: TGTGCCAGCAACGGGGGCACTGAAGCTTTCTTT
j_call: TRBJ2-7; v_call: TRBV3-1/TRBV3-2; clone_size: -; d_call: TRBD1; cdr3_aa: CASSHSGTGNIEQYF; cdr3_nt: TGTGCCAGCAGCCACTCCGGGACAGGGAACATCGAGCAGTACTTC
j_call: TRBJ2-7; v_call: TRBV11-1; clone_size: once; d_call: TRBD1; cdr3_aa: CASSLTGTGIYEQYF; cdr3_nt: TGTGCCAGCAGCTTAACCGGGACAGGGATCTACGAGCAGTACTTC
j_call: TRBJ2-5; v_call: TRBV11-1; clone_size: once; d_call: TRBD1; cdr3_aa: CASSSRDRVFETQYF; cdr3_nt: TGTGCCAGCAGCTCCCGGGACAGGGTTTTTGAGACCCAGTACTTC
j_call: TRBJ2-5; v_call: TRBV5-1; clone_size: -; d_call: TRBD2; cdr3_aa: CASSLQGGETQYF; cdr3_nt: TGCGCCAGCAGCTTGCAGGGAGGGGAGACCCAGTACTTC
j_call: TRBJ1-5; v_call: TRBV3-1/TRBV3-2; clone_size: -; d_call: -; cdr3_aa: CASSEGAQQPQHF; cdr3_nt: TGTGCCAGCAGCGAAGGGGCCCAACAGCCCCAGCATTTT
j_call: TRBJ1-2; v_call: TRBV29-1; clone_size: -; d_call: TRBD1; cdr3_aa: CSGGTDRRDGYTF; cdr3_nt: TGCAGCGGGGGGACAGACCGTAGAGATGGCTACACCTTC
j_call: TRBJ1-1; v_call: TRBV2; clone_size: -; d_call: -; cdr3_aa: CASVRRAVTNTEAFF; cdr3_nt: TGTGCCAGCGTGCGGAGGGCTGTAACGAACACTGAAGCTTTCTTT
j_call: TRBJ2-1; v_call: TRBV9; clone_size: -; d_call: TRBD2; cdr3_aa: CASSVELAGGRYSDEQFF; cdr3_nt: TGTGCCAGCAGCGTAGAGCTAGCGGGGGGGCGGTATTCTGATGAGCAGTTCTTC
j_call: TRBJ1-2; v_call: TRBV29-1; clone_size: -; d_call: -; cdr3_aa: CSVEQAKGAKGYGYTF; cdr3_nt: TGCAGCGTTGAACAAGCGAAAGGGGCGAAAGGCTATGGCTACACCTTC
j_call: TRBJ2-3; v_call: TRBV6-1; clone_size: -; d_call: -; cdr3_aa: CASSEQTSTDTQYF; cdr3_nt: TGTGCCAGCAGTGAACAGACTAGCACAGATACGCAGTATTTT
j_call: TRBJ1-2; v_call: TRBV30; clone_size: -; d_call: -; cdr3_aa: CAWSGGRASRFYGYTF; cdr3_nt: TGTGCCTGGAGTGGAGGCAGGGCAAGCAGATTTTATGGCTACACCTTC
j_call: TRBJ1-3; v_call: TRBV21-1; clone_size: -; d_call: -; cdr3_aa: CASRQQVAGNTIYF; cdr3_nt: TGTGCCAGCAGGCAACAGGTGGCTGGAAACACCATATATTTT
j_call: TRBJ2-3; v_call: TRBV11-2; clone_size: -; d_call: -; cdr3_aa: CASSEGRDTQYF; cdr3_nt: TGTGCCAGCAGCGAGGGAAGAGATACGCAGTATTTT
j_call: TRBJ1-1; v_call: TRBV12-3/TRBV12-4; clone_size: -; d_call: -; cdr3_aa: CASSRDYTEAFF; cdr3_nt: TGTGCCAGCAGCAGGGATTACACTGAAGCTTTCTTT
j_call: TRBJ1-5; v_call: TRBV19; clone_size: -; d_call: -; cdr3_aa: CASSTGGVGYNQPQHF; cdr3_nt: TGTGCCAGTAGTACTGGAGGGGTTGGGTACAATCAGCCCCAGCATTTT
j_call: TRBJ2-2; v_call: TRBV7-2; clone_size: -; d_call: TRBD2; cdr3_aa: CASSWTSGGFGELFF; cdr3_nt: TGTGCCAGCAGCTGGACTAGCGGGGGGTTCGGGGAGCTGTTTTTT
j_call: TRBJ1-2; v_call: TRBV4-1; clone_size: -; d_call: -; cdr3_aa: CASSTASGGPNYGYTF; cdr3_nt: TGCGCCAGCAGCACGGCATCGGGGGGGCCTAACTATGGCTACACCTTC
j_call: TRBJ2-1; v_call: TRBV11-3; clone_size: -; d_call: -; cdr3_aa: CASSPRGENEQFF; cdr3_nt: TGTGCCAGCAGCCCCAGGGGGGAAAATGAGCAGTTCTTC
j_call: TRBJ2-7; v_call: TRBV6-6; clone_size: -; d_call: -; cdr3_aa: CASSPRDKQYF; cdr3_nt: TGTGCCAGCAGCCCCAGAGACAAGCAGTACTTC
j_call: TRBJ1-1; v_call: TRBV6-5; clone_size: -; d_call: TRBD1; cdr3_aa: CASSERTGMNTEAFF; cdr3_nt: TGTGCCAGCAGCGAGAGGACAGGGATGAACACTGAAGCTTTCTTT
j_call: TRBJ2-7; v_call: TRBV19; clone_size: few; d_call: TRBD1; cdr3_aa: CASSYRQGTGTYEQYF; cdr3_nt: TGTGCCAGTAGTTACCGACAGGGGACTGGGACCTACGAGCAGTACTTC
j_call: TRBJ2-5; v_call: TRBV11-1; clone_size: -; d_call: TRBD2; cdr3_aa: CASSSGLAGVRETQYF; cdr3_nt: TGTGCCAGCAGCTCGGGACTAGCGGGGGTACGGGAGACCCAGTACTTC
j_call: TRBJ2-7; v_call: TRBV9; clone_size: -; d_call: TRBD1; cdr3_aa: CASSPNRDSSYEQYF; cdr3_nt: TGTGCCAGCAGCCCAAACCGGGACAGCTCCTACGAGCAGTACTTC
j_call: TRBJ2-1; v_call: TRBV10-3; clone_size: -; d_call: -; cdr3_aa: CAISRGLSSYNEQFF; cdr3_nt: TGTGCCATCAGCCGGGGACTGAGCTCCTACAATGAGCAGTTCTTC
j_call: TRBJ1-2; v_call: TRBV7-9; clone_size: -; d_call: TRBD1; cdr3_aa: CASSLWTGETNGYTF; cdr3_nt: TGTGCCAGCAGCTTGTGGACAGGGGAGACGAATGGCTACACCTTC
j_call: TRBJ1-6; v_call: TRBV6-6; clone_size: -; d_call: -; cdr3_aa: CALKRTANSPLHF; cdr3_nt: TGTGCCCTCAAGCGGACAGCGAATTCACCCCTCCACTTT
j_call: TRBJ1-4; v_call: TRBV29-1; clone_size: -; d_call: -; cdr3_aa: CSVRKDSANEKLFF; cdr3_nt: TGCAGCGTGCGCAAGGACTCAGCTAATGAAAAACTGTTTTTT
j_call: TRBJ1-3; v_call: TRBV19; clone_size: -; d_call: -; cdr3_aa: CASKGLLSSGNTIYF; cdr3_nt: TGTGCCAGTAAGGGACTTCTGAGCTCTGGAAACACCATATATTTT
j_call: TRBJ1-4; v_call: TRBV13; clone_size: -; d_call: TRBD1; cdr3_aa: CASSLRRGSSREKLFF; cdr3_nt: TGTGCCAGCAGCTTACGCAGGGGGAGTAGTCGTGAAAAACTGTTTTTT
j_call: TRBJ1-1; v_call: TRBV3-1/TRBV3-2; clone_size: -; d_call: TRBD1; cdr3_aa: CASSHSDRGYTEAFF; cdr3_nt: TGTGCCAGCAGCCACTCCGACAGGGGGTACACTGAAGCTTTCTTT
j_call: TRBJ2-1; v_call: TRBV2; clone_size: -; d_call: -; cdr3_aa: CASRDTRGDEQFF; cdr3_nt: TGTGCCAGCAGGGATACCAGGGGTGATGAGCAGTTCTTC
j_call: TRBJ2-3; v_call: TRBV24-1; clone_size: -; d_call: TRBD1; cdr3_aa: CATSEGQAHTDTQYF; cdr3_nt: TGTGCCACCAGTGAGGGACAGGCCCACACAGATACGCAGTATTTT
j_call: TRBJ1-1; v_call: TRBV6-2/TRBV6-3; clone_size: -; d_call: -; cdr3_aa: CASSYSGQGWNTEAFF; cdr3_nt: TGTGCCAGCAGTTACTCGGGGCAGGGGTGGAACACTGAAGCTTTCTTT
j_call: TRBJ1-6; v_call: TRBV5-5; clone_size: -; d_call: TRBD1; cdr3_aa: CASSLGQGVNSPLHF; cdr3_nt: TGTGCCAGCAGCCTAGGACAGGGCGTCAATTCACCCCTCCACTTT
j_call: TRBJ2-7; v_call: TRBV5-1; clone_size: -; d_call: -; cdr3_aa: CASSLEQGSYEQYF; cdr3_nt: TGCGCCAGCAGCTTGGAACAGGGCTCCTACGAGCAGTACTTC
j_call: TRBJ2-2; v_call: TRBV9; clone_size: -; d_call: -; cdr3_aa: CASSVNQGTIRPGELFF; cdr3_nt: TGTGCCAGCAGCGTTAACCAGGGGACTATCCGACCCGGGGAGCTGTTTTTT
j_call: TRBJ1-1; v_call: TRBV10-3; clone_size: -; d_call: -; cdr3_aa: CAIRDSTGNTEAFF; cdr3_nt: TGTGCCATCAGAGATTCGACAGGGAACACTGAAGCTTTCTTT
j_call: TRBJ1-1; v_call: TRBV18; clone_size: -; d_call: -; cdr3_aa: CASSPPGQAPGYTEAFF; cdr3_nt: TGTGCCAGCTCACCACCGGGTCAGGCCCCGGGGTACACTGAAGCTTTCTTT
j_call: TRBJ2-5; v_call: TRBV9; clone_size: -; d_call: TRBD2; cdr3_aa: CASSVEAGGPGETQYF; cdr3_nt: TGTGCCAGCAGCGTAGAAGCGGGGGGGCCTGGGGAGACCCAGTACTTC
j_call: TRBJ2-2; v_call: TRBV5-4; clone_size: -; d_call: -; cdr3_aa: CASSLRQGHTGELFF; cdr3_nt: TGTGCCAGCAGCTTGAGGCAGGGGCACACCGGGGAGCTGTTTTTT
j_call: TRBJ1-1; v_call: TRBV11-2; clone_size: -; d_call: -; cdr3_aa: CASSLVGTLNTEAFF; cdr3_nt: TGTGCCAGCAGCTTAGTTGGGACATTGAACACTGAAGCTTTCTTT
j_call: TRBJ2-7; v_call: TRBV3-1/TRBV3-2; clone_size: once; d_call: TRBD2; cdr3_aa: CASSPTGTSVYEQYF; cdr3_nt: TGTGCCAGCAGTCCTACCGGGACTAGCGTCTACGAGCAGTACTTC
j_call: TRBJ1-2; v_call: TRBV30; clone_size: -; d_call: -; cdr3_aa: CAWSATFGYTF; cdr3_nt: TGTGCCTGGAGTGCGACATTTGGCTACACCTTC
j_call: TRBJ2-7; v_call: TRBV29-1; clone_size: -; d_call: -; cdr3_aa: CSVEFRGTATYEQYF; cdr3_nt: TGCAGCGTTGAATTTCGGGGGACGGCCACCTACGAGCAGTACTTC
j_call: TRBJ2-7; v_call: TRBV7-2; clone_size: -; d_call: TRBD1; cdr3_aa: CASSPQTGDYEQYF; cdr3_nt: TGTGCCAGCAGCCCCCAGACAGGGGACTACGAGCAGTACTTC
j_call: TRBJ1-1; v_call: TRBV7-3; clone_size: -; d_call: -; cdr3_aa: CASSPQGMNTEAFF; cdr3_nt: TGTGCCAGCAGCCCCCAGGGGATGAACACTGAAGCTTTCTTT
j_call: TRBJ2-3; v_call: TRBV18; clone_size: -; d_call: TRBD2; cdr3_aa: CASSPPRLAGGPDTQYF; cdr3_nt: TGTGCCAGCTCACCGCCACGTCTAGCGGGGGGCCCAGATACGCAGTATTTT
j_call: TRBJ2-2; v_call: TRBV18; clone_size: -; d_call: -; cdr3_aa: CASSPPGRGNTGELFF; cdr3_nt: TGTGCCAGCTCACCACCGGGCAGGGGGAACACCGGGGAGCTGTTTTTT
j_call: TRBJ1-6; v_call: TRBV4-2; clone_size: -; d_call: TRBD1; cdr3_aa: CASSHRQGGNSPLHF; cdr3_nt: TGTGCCAGCAGCCACCGACAGGGCGGTAATTCACCCCTCCACTTT
j_call: TRBJ1-1; v_call: TRBV7-9; clone_size: once; d_call: -; cdr3_aa: CASSLDSYKAFF; cdr3_nt: TGTGCCAGCAGCCTGGACAGTTACAAAGCTTTCTTT
j_call: TRBJ2-5; v_call: TRBV5-6; clone_size: once; d_call: -; cdr3_aa: CASSFRETQYF; cdr3_nt: TGTGCCAGCAGCTTCCGAGAGACCCAGTACTTC
j_call: TRBJ1-6; v_call: TRBV27; clone_size: -; d_call: -; cdr3_aa: CASSFGGVVNSPLHF; cdr3_nt: TGTGCCAGCAGTTTTGGAGGAGTTGTTAATTCACCCCTCCACTTT
j_call: TRBJ1-1; v_call: TRBV6-5; clone_size: -; d_call: TRBD1; cdr3_aa: CASSTRTGSAEAFF; cdr3_nt: TGTGCCAGCAGTACACGGACAGGGTCAGCTGAAGCTTTCTTT
j_call: TRBJ2-3; v_call: TRBV15; clone_size: -; d_call: TRBD1; cdr3_aa: CATSRLQGRSTDTQYF; cdr3_nt: TGTGCCACCAGCAGACTACAGGGGCGGTCGACAGATACGCAGTATTTT
j_call: TRBJ1-3; v_call: TRBV12-5; clone_size: few; d_call: TRBD1; cdr3_aa: CASGLHTGVRNTIYF; cdr3_nt: TGTGCTAGTGGTTTGCACACAGGGGTTAGAAACACCATATATTTT